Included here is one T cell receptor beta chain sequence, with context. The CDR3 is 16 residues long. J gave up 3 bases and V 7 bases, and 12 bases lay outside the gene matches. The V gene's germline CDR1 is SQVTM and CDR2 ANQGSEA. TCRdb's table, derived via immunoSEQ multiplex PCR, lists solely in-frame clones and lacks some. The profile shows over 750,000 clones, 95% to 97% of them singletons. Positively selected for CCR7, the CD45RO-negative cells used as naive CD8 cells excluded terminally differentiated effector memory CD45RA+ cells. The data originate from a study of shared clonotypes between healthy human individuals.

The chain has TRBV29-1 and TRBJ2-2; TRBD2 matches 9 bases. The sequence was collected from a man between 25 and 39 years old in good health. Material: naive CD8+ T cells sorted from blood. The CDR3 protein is CSGALGGRADTGELFF. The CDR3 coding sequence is TGCAGCGGTGCCTTGGGCGGGAGGGCGGACACCGGGGAGCTGTTTTTT.